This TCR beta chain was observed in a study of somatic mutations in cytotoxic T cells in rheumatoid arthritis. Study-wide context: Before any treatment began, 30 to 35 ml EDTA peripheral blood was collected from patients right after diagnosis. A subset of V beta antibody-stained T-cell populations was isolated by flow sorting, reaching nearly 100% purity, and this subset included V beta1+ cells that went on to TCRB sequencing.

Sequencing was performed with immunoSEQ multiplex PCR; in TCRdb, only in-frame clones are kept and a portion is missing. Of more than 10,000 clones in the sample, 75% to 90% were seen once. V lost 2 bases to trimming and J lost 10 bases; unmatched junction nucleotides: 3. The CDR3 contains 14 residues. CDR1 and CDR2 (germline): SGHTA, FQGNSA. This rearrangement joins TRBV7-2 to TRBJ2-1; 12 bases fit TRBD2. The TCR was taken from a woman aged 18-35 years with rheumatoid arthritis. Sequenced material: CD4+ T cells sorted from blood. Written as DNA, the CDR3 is TGTGCCAGCAGCTTATTTCTAGCGGGAGGGGAGCAGTTCTTC. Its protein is CASSLFLAGGEQFF.